This section outlines one T cell receptor beta chain sequence together with its context. Its antigen is still unknown. This entry belongs to a study of regulatory T cells in long-lasting Graves disease. Study-level results: TRBV28 was favored in persistent disease, as were TRBJ1-2 and TRBJ2-5. Whereas new patients shared 800 to 1,000 public clonotypes, persistent patients shared more, at 2,741.

Researchers made TCR beta libraries by using iRepertoire HTBI primers and running Arm-PCR on CDR3 regions. TCRdb re-derived calls from the multiplex PCR reads in MiXCR, one entry per CDR3 protein. In the table there are about 430,000 distinct CDR3 sequences, 21% of which are singletons. The time point denotes: persistent/refractory GD, antithyroid drugs over 5 years with positive TRAb. With RNA extracted from PBMCs as input, the TCR library was made. Germline V gene sequence: CDR1 SGDLS, CDR2 YYNGEE. The CDR3 runs to 15 residues. V dropped 4 bases and J dropped 6; count of bases not matched to a gene: 8.

The source of this sequence is a female donor with Graves disease. V gene TRBV9 combines with J gene TRBJ2-2; 8 nucleotides match TRBD2. Sequenced material: peripheral blood mononuclear cells (PBMCs), taken when the disease was refractory, from a patient treated with antithyroid drugs. CDR3 in amino acids: CASSPSGSRAGELFF. CDR3 nucleotides: TGTGCCAGCAGCCCCAGCGGGAGTCGAGCCGGGGAGCTGTTTTTT.